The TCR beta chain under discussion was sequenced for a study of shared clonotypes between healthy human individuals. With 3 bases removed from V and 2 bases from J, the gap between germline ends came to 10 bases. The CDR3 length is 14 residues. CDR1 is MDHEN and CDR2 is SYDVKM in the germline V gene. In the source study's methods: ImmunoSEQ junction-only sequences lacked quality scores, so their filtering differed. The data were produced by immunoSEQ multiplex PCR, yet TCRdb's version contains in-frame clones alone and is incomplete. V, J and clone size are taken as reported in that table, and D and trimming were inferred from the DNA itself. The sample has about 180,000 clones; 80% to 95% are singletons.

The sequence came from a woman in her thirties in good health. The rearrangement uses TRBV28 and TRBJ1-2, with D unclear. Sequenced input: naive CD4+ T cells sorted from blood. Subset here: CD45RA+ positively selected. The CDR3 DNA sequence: TGTGCCAGCAGTTTCCTTCCACCCAACTATGGCTACACCTTC. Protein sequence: CASSFLPPNYGYTF.